This record covers a single T cell receptor beta chain. Its antigen remains unidentified. This specimen belongs to a study of vaccination and CD4 T cells after COVID-19. Sequenced with the Oncomine TCR Beta short-read assay was DNA taken from cultured CD4+ T cells. TCRdb independently ran MiXCR on the PCR reads; one entry per CDR3 protein. This table has about 20,000 distinct CDR3 sequences, around 50% appearing once. J lost 5 bases, V lost 9 bases, and 6 bases had no gene match. The CDR3 is made up of 13 amino acids. CDR1 is MNHNS, CDR2 SASEGT, per germline. Stated treatment: approximately 10-day PBMC culture with coronavirus spike peptide pools or control peptides (ViraFEST assay).

This TCR derives from a human donor who had recovered from COVID-19. Source: CD4+ T cells from blood, cultured in vitro, taken before SARS-CoV-2 vaccination. The chain combines TRBV6-1 with TRBJ2-2; TRBD2 agrees at 7 bases. The CDR3 nucleotides read TGTGCCAGTCGAACTAGCGCTACCGGGGAGCTGTTTTTT. It is translated as CASRTSATGELFF.